This T cell receptor (beta chain) derives from a study of PD-1 blockade in classical Hodgkin lymphoma. The sample's time point: cycle 4 day 1 (C4D1), after more than five weeks of nivolumab. In every patient, relapse followed autologous stem cell transplantation, while exposure to brentuximab vedotin differed. By magnetic negative selection, CD4+ T cells were purified from thawed PBMCs. Best responses included complete response and partial response; otherwise, the best response was progressive disease. The germline V gene encodes CDR1 GTSNPN and CDR2 SVGIG (reference sequence). The CDR3 is 16 residues long. Trimming stripped 2 bases from V and 0 bases from J, with 14 bases between. The assay was immunoSEQ multiplex PCR, and TCRdb's table has in-frame clones only and misses some. Counted here are more than 25,000 clones, roughly 80% occurring once; the ten biggest clones make up 0.62%.

This clonotype was obtained from a human donor with classical Hodgkin lymphoma. J is TRBJ1-3 and V is TRBV30; perhaps TRBD1 as D (6 bases). The specimen comprised CD4+ T cells from blood, sampled before the fourth cycle of nivolumab. The CDR3 bases are TGTGCCTGGAGTAGAAAAACAGGGAACTCTGGAAACACCATATATTTT. Protein product: CAWSRKTGNSGNTIYF.